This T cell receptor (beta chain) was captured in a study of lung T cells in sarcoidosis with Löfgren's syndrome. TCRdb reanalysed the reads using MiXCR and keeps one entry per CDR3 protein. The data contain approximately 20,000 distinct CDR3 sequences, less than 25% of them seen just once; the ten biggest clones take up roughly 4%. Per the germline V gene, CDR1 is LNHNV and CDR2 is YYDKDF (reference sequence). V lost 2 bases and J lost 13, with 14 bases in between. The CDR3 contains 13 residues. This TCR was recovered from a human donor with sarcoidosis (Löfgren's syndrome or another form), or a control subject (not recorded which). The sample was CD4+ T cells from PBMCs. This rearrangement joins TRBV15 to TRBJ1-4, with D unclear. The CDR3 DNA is TGTGCCACCAGCAGACATGGGGTTGCGAGACTGTTTTTT. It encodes CATSRHGVARLFF.